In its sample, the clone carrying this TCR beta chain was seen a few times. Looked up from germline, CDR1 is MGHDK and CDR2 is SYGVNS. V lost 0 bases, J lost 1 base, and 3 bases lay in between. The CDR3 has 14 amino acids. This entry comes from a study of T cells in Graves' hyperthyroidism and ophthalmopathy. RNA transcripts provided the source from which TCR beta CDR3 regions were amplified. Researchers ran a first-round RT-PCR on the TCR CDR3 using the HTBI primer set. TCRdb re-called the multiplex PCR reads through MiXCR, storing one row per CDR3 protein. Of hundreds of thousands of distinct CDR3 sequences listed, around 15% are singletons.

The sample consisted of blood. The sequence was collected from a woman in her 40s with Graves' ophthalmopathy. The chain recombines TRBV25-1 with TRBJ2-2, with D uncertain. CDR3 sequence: CASSEYGNTGELFF. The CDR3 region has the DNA TGTGCCAGCAGTGAATACGGGAACACCGGGGAGCTGTTTTTT.